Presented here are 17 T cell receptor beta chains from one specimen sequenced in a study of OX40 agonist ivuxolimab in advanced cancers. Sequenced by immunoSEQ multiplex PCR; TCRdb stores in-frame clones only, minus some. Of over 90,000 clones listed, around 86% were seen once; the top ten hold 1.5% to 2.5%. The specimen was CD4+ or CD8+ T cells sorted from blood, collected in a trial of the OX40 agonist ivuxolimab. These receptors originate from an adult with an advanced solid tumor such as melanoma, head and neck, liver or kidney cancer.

For the CDR3, the DNA is TGTGCCATCAGGGGAAGCGAAGGCAATGAGCAGTTCTTC. This translates into CAIRGSEGNEQFF. V is TRBV10-3 and J is TRBJ2-1; D is unclear. There are 13 residues in the CDR3. In germline, CDR1 is ENHRY, CDR2 SYGVKD. V lost 6 bases, J lost 6 bases, and 12 bases lay in between.

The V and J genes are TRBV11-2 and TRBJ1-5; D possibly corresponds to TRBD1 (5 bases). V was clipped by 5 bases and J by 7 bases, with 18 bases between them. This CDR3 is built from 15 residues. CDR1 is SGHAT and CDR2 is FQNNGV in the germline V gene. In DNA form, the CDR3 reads TGTGCCAGCAGCCGGGGGGTTAGGGAAGGGCAGCCCCAGCATTTT. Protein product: CASSRGVREGQPQHF.

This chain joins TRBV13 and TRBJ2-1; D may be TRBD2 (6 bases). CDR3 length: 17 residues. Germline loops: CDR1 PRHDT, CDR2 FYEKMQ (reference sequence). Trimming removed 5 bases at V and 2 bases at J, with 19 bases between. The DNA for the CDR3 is TGTGCCAGCAGCCCCGTCGGTGTGGGAGGTACCTACAATGAGCAGTTCTTC. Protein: CASSPVGVGGTYNEQFF.

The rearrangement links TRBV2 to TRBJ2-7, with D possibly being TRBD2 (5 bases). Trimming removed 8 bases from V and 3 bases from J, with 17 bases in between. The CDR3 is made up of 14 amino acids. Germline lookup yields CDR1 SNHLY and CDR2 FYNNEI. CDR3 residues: CASGETKNFYEQYF. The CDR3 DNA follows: TGTGCCAGCGGAGAGACTAAGAACTTCTACGAGCAGTACTTC.

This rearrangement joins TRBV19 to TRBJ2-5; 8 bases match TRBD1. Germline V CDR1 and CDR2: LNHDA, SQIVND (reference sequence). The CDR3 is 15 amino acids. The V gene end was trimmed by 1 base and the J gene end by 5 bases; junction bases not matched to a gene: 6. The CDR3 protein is CASSIAGGAQETQYF. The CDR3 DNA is TGTGCCAGTAGTATAGCAGGGGGCGCACAGGAGACCCAGTACTTC.

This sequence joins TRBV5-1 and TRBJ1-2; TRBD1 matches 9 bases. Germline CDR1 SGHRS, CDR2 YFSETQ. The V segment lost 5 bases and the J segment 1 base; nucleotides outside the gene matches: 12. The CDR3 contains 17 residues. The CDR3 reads CASSANPTDRGNYGYTF. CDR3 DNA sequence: TGCGCCAGCAGTGCCAATCCAACGGACAGGGGTAACTATGGCTACACCTTC. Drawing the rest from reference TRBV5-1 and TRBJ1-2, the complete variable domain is KAGVTQTPRYLIKTRGQQVTLSCSPISGHRSVSWYQQTPGQGLQFLFEYFSETQRNKGNFPGRFSGRQFSNSRSEMNVSTLELGDSALYLCASSANPTDRGNYGYTFGSGTRLTVV.

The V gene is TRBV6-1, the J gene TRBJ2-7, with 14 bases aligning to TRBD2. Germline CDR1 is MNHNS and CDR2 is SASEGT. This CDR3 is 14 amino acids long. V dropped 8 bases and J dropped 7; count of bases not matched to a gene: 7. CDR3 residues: CASHRLAGGGEQYF. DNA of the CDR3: TGTGCCAGCCATAGACTAGCGGGAGGGGGGGAGCAGTACTTC.

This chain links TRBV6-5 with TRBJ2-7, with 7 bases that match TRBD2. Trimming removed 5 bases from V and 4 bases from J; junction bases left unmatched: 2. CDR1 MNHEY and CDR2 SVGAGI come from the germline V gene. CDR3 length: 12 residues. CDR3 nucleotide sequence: TGTGCCAGCAGTGTAGCGGGTTACGAGCAGTACTTC. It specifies CASSVAGYEQYF.

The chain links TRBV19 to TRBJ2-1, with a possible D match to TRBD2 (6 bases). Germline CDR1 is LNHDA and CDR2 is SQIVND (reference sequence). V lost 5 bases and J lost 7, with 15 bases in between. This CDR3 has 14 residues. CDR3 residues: CASSGTLLGNEQFF. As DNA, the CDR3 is TGTGCCAGTAGTGGGACTCTCTTAGGGAATGAGCAGTTCTTC.

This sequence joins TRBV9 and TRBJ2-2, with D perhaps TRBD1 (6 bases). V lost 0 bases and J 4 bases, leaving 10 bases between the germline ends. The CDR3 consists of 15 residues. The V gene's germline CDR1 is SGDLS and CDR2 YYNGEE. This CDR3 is CASSVGGPSTGELFF. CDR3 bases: TGTGCCAGCAGCGTAGGGGGGCCGAGCACCGGGGAGCTGTTTTTT. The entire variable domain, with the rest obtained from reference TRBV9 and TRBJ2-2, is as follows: DSGVTQTPKHLITATGQRVTLRCSPRSGDLSVYWYQQSLDQGLQFLIQYYNGEERAKGNILERFSAQQFPDLHSELNLSSLELGDSALYFCASSVGGPSTGELFFGEGSRLTVL.

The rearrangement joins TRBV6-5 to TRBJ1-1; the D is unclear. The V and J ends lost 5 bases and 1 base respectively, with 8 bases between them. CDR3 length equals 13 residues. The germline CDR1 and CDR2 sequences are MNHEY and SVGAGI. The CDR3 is CASSRDGNTEAFF. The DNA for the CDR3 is TGTGCCAGCAGTCGTGACGGGAACACTGAAGCTTTCTTT.

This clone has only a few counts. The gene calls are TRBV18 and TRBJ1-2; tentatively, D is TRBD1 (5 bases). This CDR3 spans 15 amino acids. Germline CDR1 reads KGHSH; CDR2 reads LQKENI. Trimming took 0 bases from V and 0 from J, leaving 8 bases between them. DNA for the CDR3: TGTGCCAGCTCACCACCATCGACAGCTAACTATGGCTACACCTTC. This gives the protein CASSPPSTANYGYTF.

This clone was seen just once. The CDR3: CASSLGVGIGTVSYTF. CDR3 DNA: TGTGCCAGCAGCTTGGGGGTAGGCATAGGGACAGTGAGCTACACCTTC. V usage is TRBV5-4 and J usage is TRBJ1-2; 7 bases are shared with TRBD1. V shed 0 bases and J 9 bases; nucleotides not matched to a gene: 14. There are 16 residues in the CDR3. The germline V gene has CDR1 SGHNT and CDR2 YYREEE (reference sequence).

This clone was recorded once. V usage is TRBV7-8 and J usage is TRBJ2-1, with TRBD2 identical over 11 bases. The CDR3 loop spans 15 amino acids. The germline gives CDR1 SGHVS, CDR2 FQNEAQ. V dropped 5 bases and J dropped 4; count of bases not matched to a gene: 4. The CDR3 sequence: CASSALAGGYNEQFF. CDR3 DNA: TGTGCCAGCAGCGCGCTAGCGGGAGGTTACAATGAGCAGTTCTTC.

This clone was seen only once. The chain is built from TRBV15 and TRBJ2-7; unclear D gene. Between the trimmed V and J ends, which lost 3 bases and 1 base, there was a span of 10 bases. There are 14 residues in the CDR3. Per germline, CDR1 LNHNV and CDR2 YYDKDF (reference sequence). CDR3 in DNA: TGTGCCACCAGCAGTTACGGGCTTTCCTACGAGCAGTACTTC. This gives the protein CATSSYGLSYEQYF.

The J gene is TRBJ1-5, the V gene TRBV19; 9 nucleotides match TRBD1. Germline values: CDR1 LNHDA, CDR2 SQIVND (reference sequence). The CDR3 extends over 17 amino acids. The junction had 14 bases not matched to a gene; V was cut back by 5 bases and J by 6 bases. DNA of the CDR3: TGTGCCAGTAGTGCCCCGGTACAGGGGGCGTGGGTTCAGCCCCAGCATTTT. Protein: CASSAPVQGAWVQPQHF. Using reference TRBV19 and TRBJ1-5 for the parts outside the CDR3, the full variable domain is DGGITQSPKYLFRKEGQNVTLSCEQNLNHDAMYWYRQDPGQGLRLIYYSQIVNDFQKGDIAEGYSVSREKKESFPLTVTSAQKNPTAFYLCASSAPVQGAWVQPQHFGDGTRLSIL.

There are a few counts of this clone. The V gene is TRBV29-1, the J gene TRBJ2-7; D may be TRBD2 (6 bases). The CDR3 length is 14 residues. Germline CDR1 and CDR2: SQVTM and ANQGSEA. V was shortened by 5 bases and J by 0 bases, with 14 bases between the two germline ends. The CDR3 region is CSVLGDSSSYEQYF. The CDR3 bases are TGCAGCGTTTTGGGGGACTCTAGCTCCTACGAGCAGTACTTC.